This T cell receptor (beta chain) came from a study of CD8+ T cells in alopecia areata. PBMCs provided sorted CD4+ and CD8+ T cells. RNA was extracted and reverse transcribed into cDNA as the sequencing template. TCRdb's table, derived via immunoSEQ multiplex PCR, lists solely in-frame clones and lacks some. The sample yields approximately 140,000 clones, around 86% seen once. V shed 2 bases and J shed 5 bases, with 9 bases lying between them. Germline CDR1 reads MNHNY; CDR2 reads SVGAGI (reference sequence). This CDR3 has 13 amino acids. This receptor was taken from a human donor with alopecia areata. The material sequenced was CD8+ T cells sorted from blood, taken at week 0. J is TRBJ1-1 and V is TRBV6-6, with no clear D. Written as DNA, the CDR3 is TGTGCCAGCAGTTACGGGGTATGGACTGAAGCTTTCTTT. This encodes CASSYGVWTEAFF.